This paragraph reports one TCR beta chain. Its target antigen remains unknown. The sample holds no much larger clone one base away, and base qualities are not on file. This specimen comes from a study of OX40 agonist ivuxolimab in advanced cancers. About the study as a whole: Ivuxolimab was a fully human IgG2 agonistic monoclonal antibody targeting the costimulatory receptor OX40 (CD134). Three dose-escalation patients achieved partial responses, one with hepatocellular carcinoma and two with cutaneous melanoma. Patients were allowed to have had prior anti-PD-1, anti-PD-L1 or anti-CTLA-4 therapy, and less than 45% of the dose-escalation patients had previously received checkpoint inhibitors. Of the roughly 52 dose-escalation patients, hepatocellular carcinoma was present in about 20, melanoma in roughly 15, renal cell carcinoma in 9 and head and neck cancer in 9. Peripheral TCRbeta sequencing was intended to test whether TCR sequence diversity was altered and clonal T-cell expansion was caused by ivuxolimab. The paper describes the monotherapy dose-escalation part (N ≈ 51 patients) of the phase I trial of ivuxolimab. The dose-escalation cohort was 82.7% male with a mean age of approximately 60 years, ranging from about 20 to 85. Intravenous ivuxolimab was administered to patients every 2 weeks at six dose levels: 0.01, 0.1, 0.3, 1.5, 3 and 10 mg/kg.

The germline V gene (reference sequence) gives CDR1 as SGHNT and CDR2 as YYREEE. The CDR3 starts with the cysteine, ends with the phenylalanine, and has 16 residues. Of the read, only the CDR3 DNA is kept; its 48 bases are in frame from base 1. V was cut back by 0 bases and J by 0 bases, leaving a gap of 12 bases between them. Genomic DNA was extracted from sorted cells for sequencing of the TCRbeta CDR3 region. The immunoSEQ Assay was used to sequence the TCRbeta CDR3 regions. Not all clones reach the TCRdb copy of this immuneACCESS table, which keeps in-frame sequences only. Checked studies attribute under half of the gap to unresolved V genes and leave the rest unexplained. Here the sample has some 63,000 clones; roughly 84% occur a single time. Jointly, the top ten make up approximately 30% of the sample. On the study overall, not on this receptor specifically: After ivuxolimab, CD8+ T cells had more expanded clones than CD4+ T cells on average. Partial responders in the 0.1-3.0 mg/kg groups had among the lowest normalized peripheral clonal expansion, especially among CD8+ T cells. Low levels of normalized T-cell clonal expansion were also seen in some nonresponding patients. Antigen specificity was not determined for the clonally expanded peripheral T cells. At doses of 0.1 to 3.0 mg/kg, clonal expansion of both CD4+ and CD8+ blood T cells was observed from baseline to week 6.

The trial excluded patients who had a history of autoimmune disease or were on systemic immunosuppression. Peripheral blood for TCR sequencing was collected from all dose cohorts at baseline, on cycle 4 day 1, and on cycle 7 day 1. The samples were taken from a phase I, first-in-human, multicenter, open-label dose-escalation trial of ivuxolimab. Adults with locally advanced or metastatic melanoma, renal cell, hepatocellular, or head and neck squamous cell carcinoma were enrolled in the trial. Before TCR sequencing, CD4+ T cells and CD8+ T cells from peripheral blood were sorted into separate populations.

Specimen: CD4+ or CD8+ T cells sorted from blood, collected in a trial of the OX40 agonist ivuxolimab. Here the chain combines TRBV5-4 and TRBJ1-2, with the D gene not confidently named. This TCR derives from an adult with an advanced solid tumor such as melanoma, head and neck, liver or kidney cancer. The nucleotide sequence reads as follows: TGTGCCAGCAGCTTGGCCCGGGTAAGGGCTAACTATGGCTACACCTTC. Its protein reads: CASSLARVRANYGYTF. The entire variable domain, with the stretches around the CDR3 drawn from the reference TRBV5-4 and TRBJ1-2 proteins, is ETGVTQSPTHLIKTRGQQVTLRCSSQSGHNTVSWYQQALGQGPQFIFQYYREEENGRGNFPPRFSGLQFPNYSSELNVNALELDDSALYLCASSLARVRANYGYTFGSGTRLTVV.